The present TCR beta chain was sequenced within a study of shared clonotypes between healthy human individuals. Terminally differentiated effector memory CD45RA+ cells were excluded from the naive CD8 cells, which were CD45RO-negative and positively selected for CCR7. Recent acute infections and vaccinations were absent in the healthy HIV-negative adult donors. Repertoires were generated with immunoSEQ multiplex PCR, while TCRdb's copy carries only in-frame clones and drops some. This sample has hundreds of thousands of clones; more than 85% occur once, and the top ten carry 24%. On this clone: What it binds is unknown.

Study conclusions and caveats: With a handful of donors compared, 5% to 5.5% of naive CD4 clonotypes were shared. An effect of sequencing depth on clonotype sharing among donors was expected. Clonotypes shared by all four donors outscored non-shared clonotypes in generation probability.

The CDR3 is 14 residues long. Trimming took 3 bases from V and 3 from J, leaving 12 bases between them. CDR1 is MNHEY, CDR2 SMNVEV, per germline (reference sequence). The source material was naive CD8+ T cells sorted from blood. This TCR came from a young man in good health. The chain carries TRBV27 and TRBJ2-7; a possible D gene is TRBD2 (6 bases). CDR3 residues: CASSFGGVYYEQYF. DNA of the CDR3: TGTGCCAGCAGTTTTGGCGGGGTTTACTACGAGCAGTACTTC.